Listed here are 20 T cell receptor beta chains from one sample, sequenced in a study of CD8 T cells in ankylosing spondylitis. TCRdb analysed the 5' RACE reads with MiXCR anew, one entry per CDR3 protein. Among 100,000 or so distinct CDR3 sequences, less than 25% were seen once, and the ten largest hold roughly an eighth. Sequences were obtained from synovial fluid, either unsorted or a sorted T cell fraction (not recorded which). The receptors were gathered from a male donor with ankylosing spondylitis.

The chain carries TRBV18 and TRBJ2-1; TRBD2 matches at 15 bases. Germline V gives CDR1 KGHSH, CDR2 LQKENI. With V trimmed by 2 bases and J by 7 bases, 3 bases remained unmatched. The CDR3 contains 16 residues. Here the CDR3 reads CASSPSGLAGGNEQFF. The CDR3 nucleotides are TGTGCCAGCTCACCATCGGGACTAGCGGGAGGAAATGAGCAGTTCTTC.

This clonotype was detected only a few times. The chain has TRBV12-3 or TRBV12-4 and TRBJ2-2; D is perhaps TRBD2 (6 bases). The CDR3 spans 14 residues. V was trimmed by 5 bases and J by 1 base, leaving 8 bases between them. In DNA, the CDR3 is TGTGCCAGCAGTCGGGACTTGAACACCGGGGAGCTGTTTTTT. This encodes CASSRDLNTGELFF.

This clonotype was observed a handful of times. The chain employs TRBV10-3 and TRBJ1-5; unclear D gene. Germline V gene lookup returns CDR1 ENHRY and CDR2 SYGVKD. The CDR3 totals 13 residues. Trimming stripped 10 bases from V and 5 bases from J, with 15 bases between. As DNA, the CDR3 is TGTGCCACAGCAGAGACGGGGTATCAGCCCCAGCATTTT. Translated, it gives CATAETGYQPQHF.

The V gene is TRBV18, the J gene TRBJ2-1; 13 bases align to TRBD2. Trimming removed 1 base from V and 8 bases from J; junction bases left unmatched: 5. Germline loops: CDR1 KGHSH, CDR2 LQKENI. This CDR3 is built from 16 residues. Written as DNA, the CDR3 is TGTGCCAGCTCACCACTTGATACTAGCGGGAGGGATGAGCAGTTCTTC. Amino acid sequence: CASSPLDTSGRDEQFF.

This clonotype was picked up many times. The chain joins TRBV7-9 to TRBJ2-1; a weak D match, TRBD1 (6 bases). Trimming took 5 bases from V and 8 from J, leaving 10 bases between them. This CDR3 comprises 12 residues. Germline values: CDR1 SEHNR, CDR2 FQNEAQ (reference sequence). The DNA of the CDR3 is TGTGCCAGCAGCCCACAGGGACATGAGCAGTTCTTC. It codes for CASSPQGHEQFF. The whole variable domain, remainder taken from reference TRBV7-9 and TRBJ2-1, is DTGVSQNPRHKITKRGQNVTFRCDPISEHNRLYWYRQTLGQGPEFLTYFQNEAQLEKSRLLSDRFSAERPKGSFSTLEIQRTEQGDSAMYLCASSPQGHEQFFGPGTRLTVL.

CDR3 amino acids: CASSVYHPGPGSNEKLFF. CDR3 DNA sequence: TGTGCCAGCAGCGTCTACCATCCGGGGCCCGGATCCAATGAAAAACTGTTTTTT. This chain uses TRBV11-2 with TRBJ1-4; TRBD1 might be the D (5 bases). The germline V and J ends were trimmed by 5 bases and 5 bases, with 24 bases remaining between them. CDR1 SGHAT and CDR2 FQNNGV come from the germline V gene. The CDR3 spans 18 residues.

Many counts were recorded for this clonotype. The chain uses TRBV20-1 and TRBJ2-2; D may be TRBD1 (5 bases). The V end lost 0 bases, the J end lost 4 bases, and 12 bases lay between the germline ends. In germline, CDR1 is DFQATT, CDR2 SNEGSKA (reference sequence). The CDR3 is 15 residues long. The CDR3 loop reads CSARDGAVATGELFF. DNA for the CDR3: TGCAGTGCTAGAGATGGGGCAGTAGCCACCGGGGAGCTGTTTTTT.

V is TRBV20-1 and J is TRBJ2-1, with TRBD1 matching 7 bases. CDR3 length: 14 amino acids. Per the germline V gene, CDR1 is DFQATT and CDR2 is SNEGSKA (reference sequence). Unmatched junction bases numbered 3, after V lost 4 bases and J lost 0 bases. CDR3 in DNA: TGCAGTGCTAAAGCAGGGGGCTCCTACAATGAGCAGTTCTTC. The encoded protein is CSAKAGGSYNEQFF.

This chain joins TRBV5-1 and TRBJ1-4, with D possibly TRBD1 on 6 matching bases. Trimming pared 0 bases from V and 5 bases from J, leaving 8 bases between. From germline, CDR1 is SGHRS and CDR2 YFSETQ. The CDR3 spans 14 residues. This chain's CDR3 is CASSLVQGNEKLFF. The DNA of the CDR3 is TGCGCCAGCAGCTTGGTTCAGGGGAATGAAAAACTGTTTTTT.

The chain uses TRBV28 and TRBJ2-1, with D perhaps TRBD2 (6 bases). Germline loops: CDR1 MDHEN, CDR2 SYDVKM. Trimming shortened V by 6 bases and J by 9 bases, and 21 bases separated the two germline ends. CDR3 length: 15 amino acids. The CDR3 region is CASRPAGASRGEQFF. The CDR3 nucleotides are TGTGCCAGCAGACCAGCGGGTGCATCTCGGGGTGAGCAGTTCTTC. Looking up the rest from reference TRBV28 and TRBJ2-1 gives the full variable domain: DVKVTQSSRYLVKRTGEKVFLECVQDMDHENMFWYRQDPGLGLRLIYFSYDVKMKEKGDIPEGYSVSREKKERFSLILESASTNQTSMYLCASRPAGASRGEQFFGPGTRLTVL.

This clonotype has at least ten counts. The chain couples TRBV2 to TRBJ2-1, with 8 bases aligning to TRBD2. CDR1 SNHLY and CDR2 FYNNEI come from the germline V gene. After removal of 5 bases from V and 6 bases from J, the junction contained 0 bases not matched to a gene. CDR3 size: 12 residues. The CDR3 loop reads CASSSGSNEQFF. CDR3 nucleotide sequence: TGTGCCAGCAGTAGCGGGAGCAATGAGCAGTTCTTC.

In its sample, this clonotype was seen many times. The rearrangement links TRBV27 to TRBJ2-2; D tentatively fits TRBD1 or TRBD2 (7 bases each). V gave up 5 bases and J gave up 4 bases, with 20 bases separating them. This CDR3 contains 17 residues. Germline loops: CDR1 MNHEY, CDR2 SMNVEV (reference sequence). The CDR3 here is CASSLDRDYMTTGELFF. CDR3 in DNA: TGTGCCAGCAGTCTCGACAGGGACTATATGACCACCGGGGAGCTGTTTTTT.

This clonotype was found many times. The chain couples TRBV20-1 to TRBJ2-3; TRBD2 agrees at 7 bases. The CDR3 consists of 12 residues. The V segment lost 7 bases and the J segment 6 bases; nucleotides outside the gene matches: 7. CDR1 is DFQATT and CDR2 is SNEGSKA in the germline V gene (reference sequence). CDR3 sequence: CSVAGAQDTQYF. The CDR3 nucleotides read TGCAGTGTGGCGGGAGCCCAGGATACGCAGTATTTT.

This clonotype was recorded only once. The chain employs TRBV20-1 and TRBJ2-3; D may be TRBD1 (6 bases). This CDR3 has 14 amino acids. Trimming pared 6 bases from V and 1 base from J, leaving 14 bases between. Germline V CDR1 and CDR2: DFQATT, SNEGSKA (reference sequence). For the CDR3, the DNA is TGCAGTGCAAACAGGGAAGATGGCACAGATACGCAGTATTTT. Its translation is CSANREDGTDTQYF.

Many counts were recorded for this clonotype. V usage is TRBV5-6 and J usage is TRBJ2-3, with D maybe TRBD1 (6 bases). This CDR3 region has 14 residues. Germline values: CDR1 SGHDT, CDR2 YYEEEE. The V and J ends lost 3 bases and 7 bases respectively, with 15 bases between them. This CDR3 reads CASSSGQPSHTQYF. In nucleotides, the CDR3 is TGTGCCAGCAGCTCCGGACAGCCCTCGCATACGCAGTATTTT.

The J gene is TRBJ2-3, the V gene TRBV5-4; 8 nucleotides match TRBD2. Germline V gives CDR1 SGHNT, CDR2 YYREEE (reference sequence). Trimming cost V 9 bases and J 1 base; bases outside gene matches: 7. The length of the CDR3 is 14 residues. The CDR3 DNA reads as TGTGCCACAATCAGCGGGGGAGGCACAGATACGCAGTATTTT. Translated, it gives CATISGGGTDTQYF.

This clonotype was found a few times. This rearrangement joins TRBV7-9 to TRBJ2-1; D is undetermined. CDR3 size: 13 residues. Germline CDR1 SEHNR, CDR2 FQNEAQ (reference sequence). V lost 7 bases, J lost 0 bases, and 7 bases lay in between. The CDR3 bases are TGTGCCAGCACCCTGGACTCCTACAATGAGCAGTTCTTC. Translation: CASTLDSYNEQFF. The entire variable domain, with the rest obtained from reference TRBV7-9 and TRBJ2-1, is as follows: DTGVSQNPRHKITKRGQNVTFRCDPISEHNRLYWYRQTLGQGPEFLTYFQNEAQLEKSRLLSDRFSAERPKGSFSTLEIQRTEQGDSAMYLCASTLDSYNEQFFGPGTRLTVL.

This clonotype was seen repeatedly, ten times or more. J is TRBJ2-1 and V is TRBV5-6; a weak D match, TRBD2 (6 bases). Germline V CDR1 and CDR2: SGHDT, YYEEEE. The CDR3 extends over 14 amino acids. V shed 0 bases and J shed 14 bases, with 18 bases lying between them. This CDR3 is CASSLVFGTSGKFF. The DNA for the CDR3 is TGTGCCAGCAGCTTGGTTTTCGGGACTTCGGGGAAGTTCTTC.

V is TRBV5-1 and J is TRBJ2-7, with TRBD1 as a possible D gene (6 bases). This CDR3 contains 14 residues. V was pared by 0 bases and J by 4 bases, with 11 bases between. The germline gives CDR1 SGHRS, CDR2 YFSETQ. The DNA for the CDR3 is TGCGCCAGCAGCTTGGAGGCAGGGGTATACGAGCAGTACTTC. This translates into CASSLEAGVYEQYF.

This chain links TRBV5-5 with TRBJ2-2, with TRBD2 matching 8 bases. Germline lookup yields CDR1 SGHKS and CDR2 YYEKEE (reference sequence). The ends lost 2 bases at V and 6 bases at J; junction bases unmatched: 6. The CDR3 runs to 15 residues. Written as DNA, the CDR3 is TGTGCCAGCAGCTTAAGGACTAGCTCGGCCGGGGAGCTGTTTTTT. Encoded protein: CASSLRTSSAGELFF. Filled out from reference TRBV5-5 and TRBJ2-2, the complete variable domain reads DAGVTQSPTHLIKTRGQQVTLRCSPISGHKSVSWYQQVLGQGPQFIFQYYEKEERGRGNFPDRFSARQFPNYSSELNVNALLLGDSALYLCASSLRTSSAGELFFGEGSRLTVL.